The clone carrying this T cell receptor beta chain is a singleton in its sample. Other DNA sequences within the sample encode an identical CDR3. The CDR3 is made up of 14 amino acids. Germline CDR1 ENHRY, CDR2 SYGVKD. V dropped 0 bases and J dropped 6 bases, with 11 bases sitting between them. The sample comes from a study of blood T cell repertoires in COVID-19. Study information: From T cells, B-cell-depleted T cells, or PBMCs came the material, which was cDNA or gDNA.

Sequencing used immunoSEQ multiplex PCR; TCRdb keeps in-frame clones, though not all of them. The sample lists about 130,000 clones, about 80% seen once, with about 3.8% in the top ten. The sequence was collected from a woman aged 45 to 65 with acute or convalescent COVID-19. Sample: peripheral blood. This chain uses TRBV10-3 with TRBJ1-1; D is unresolved. CDR3 region: CAISESGGGAEAFF. CDR3 nucleotides: TGTGCCATCAGTGAGTCAGGCGGAGGAGCTGAAGCTTTCTTT.